This T cell receptor beta chain is from a study of regulatory T cells in long-lasting Graves disease. The wider study: Graves' cases, newly diagnosed, had used antithyroid drugs under 3 months.

Sequencing libraries for TCR beta were prepared with iRepertoire HTBI primers and Arm-PCR of CDR3 regions. One entry per CDR3 protein, called by TCRdb with MiXCR from the multiplex PCR reads. The sample contains 420,000 or so distinct CDR3 sequences, around 15% of which appear only once. The time point denotes: newly diagnosed GD, antithyroid drugs for less than 3 months. PBMCs were the source of the RNA used for TCR sequencing. V lost 4 bases and J lost 5; bases outside the gene matches: 9. Germline-derived CDR1 and CDR2 are SEHNR and FQNEAQ (reference sequence). This CDR3 spans 16 amino acids. The sample also formed part of further work on T cells in Graves' hyperthyroidism and ophthalmopathy. As that report states: The HTBI primer set served for first-round RT-PCR of the TCR CDR3.

The sequences come from peripheral blood mononuclear cells (PBMCs), collected at new diagnosis, from a patient treated with antithyroid drugs. The sequence came from a woman in her late teens or twenties with Graves disease. The rearrangement links TRBV7-9 to TRBJ2-5; 11 bases agree with TRBD2. This chain's CDR3 is CASSYAPSSGGETQYF. CDR3 nucleotide sequence: TGTGCCAGCAGCTACGCCCCATCTAGCGGGGGGGAGACCCAGTACTTC.